The T cell receptor (beta chain) under discussion was sequenced for a study of blood T cell repertoires in COVID-19. Study at large: The cDNA or gDNA used as material had been derived from T cells, B-cell-depleted T cells, or PBMCs.

The protocol was immunoSEQ multiplex PCR, while the TCRdb copy is restricted to in-frame clones and leaves out a portion. The data contain 320,000 or so clones, about 88% of them singletons. Grouping used clinical history reported by participants in a survey and questionnaire. The clonotype originates from a young woman who had recovered from COVID-19. The specimen was PBMCs or T cells enriched from blood (not recorded which).

The CDR3 sequence is CASRRSGGVGEQFF. DNA of the CDR3: TGTGCCAGCAGGAGGAGCGGGGGGGTAGGTGAGCAGTTCTTC. The V gene is TRBV28, the J gene TRBJ2-1, with 10 bases lining up with TRBD2. V lost 6 bases to trimming and J lost 9 bases; unmatched junction nucleotides: 8. In germline, CDR1 is MDHEN, CDR2 SYDVKM. The CDR3 contains 14 residues.